The 11 T cell receptor beta chains below were found in one sample sequenced in a study of blood T cell repertoires in COVID-19. The table came from immunoSEQ multiplex PCR; TCRdb's copy has only in-frame clones and leaves some out. In the table there are some 490,000 clones, roughly nine tenths of which are singletons. Sequenced input: PBMCs or T cells enriched from blood (not recorded which). The receptors were sampled from an older woman who had recovered from COVID-19.

The genes are TRBV27 and TRBJ2-7; no clear D. This CDR3 spans 13 amino acids. Trimming stripped 8 bases from V and 0 bases from J, with 11 bases between. Germline loops: CDR1 MNHEY, CDR2 SMNVEV (reference sequence). CDR3 sequence: CASRSLSSYEQYF. For the CDR3, the DNA is TGTGCCAGCCGTTCCTTGAGCTCCTACGAGCAGTACTTC.

The chain couples TRBV7-8 to TRBJ1-3; D is unresolved. CDR3 length: 15 residues. Looked up from germline, CDR1 is SGHVS and CDR2 is FQNEAQ. Trimming stripped 3 bases from V and 0 bases from J, with 9 bases between. The CDR3 is CASSLRLSSGNTIYF. Written as DNA, the CDR3 is TGTGCCAGCAGCTTGCGACTGAGCTCTGGAAACACCATATATTTT.

The CDR3 sequence is CASSLGLAGVGYNEQFF. The DNA of the CDR3 is TGTGCCAGCAGCCTTGGACTAGCGGGGGTTGGATACAATGAGCAGTTCTTC. The rearrangement joins TRBV3-1 (or the pseudogene TRBV3-2) to TRBJ2-1; 13 positions match TRBD2. Germline V CDR1 and CDR2: LGHDT, YNNKEL (reference sequence). CDR3 length: 17 amino acids. The V gene end was trimmed by 4 bases and the J gene end by 4 bases; junction bases not matched to a gene: 7.

This clone turned up a few times. V gene TRBV4-1 combines with J gene TRBJ2-3; tentatively, D is TRBD2 (5 bases). Germline V gene data show CDR1 as MGHRA and CDR2 as YSYEKL. This CDR3 contains 16 residues. The germline V and J ends were trimmed by 0 bases and 3 bases, with 13 bases remaining between them. This CDR3 is CASSQETFPGTDTQYF. The CDR3 nucleotides are TGCGCCAGCAGCCAAGAGACCTTCCCGGGAACAGATACGCAGTATTTT.

The chain combines TRBV11-3 with TRBJ2-3; 10 positions agree with TRBD2. Germline assignment: CDR1 SGHNT and CDR2 YENEEA. This CDR3 is built from 17 residues. The junction had 9 bases not matched to a gene; V was cut back by 3 bases and J by 3 bases. Here the CDR3 DNA reads TGTGCCAGCAGCTTGACGTTGGGACTAGCGAGAACAGATACGCAGTATTTT. Translation: CASSLTLGLARTDTQYF.

V is TRBV4-1 and J is TRBJ2-1, with 7 bases aligning to TRBD2. Germline V gene sequence: CDR1 MGHRA, CDR2 YSYEKL. This CDR3 spans 17 amino acids. The V segment lost 4 bases and the J segment 7 bases; nucleotides outside the gene matches: 16. The CDR3, as DNA: TGCGCCAGCAGCCTTTTTCTGGGGGGGAAAGGCACAAATGAGCAGTTCTTC. This translates into CASSLFLGGKGTNEQFF.

The chain is built from TRBV30 and TRBJ1-1, with TRBD1 as a possible D gene (5 bases). V gave up 1 base and J gave up 5 bases, with 5 bases separating them. CDR1 and CDR2 from the germline V gene are GTSNPN and SVGIG (reference sequence). CDR3 length equals 11 residues. Here the CDR3 reads CAWSGQTEAFF. CDR3 nucleotides: TGTGCCTGGAGTGGACAGACTGAAGCTTTCTTT.

This clone was seen just once. The chain couples TRBV5-8 to TRBJ2-7; 9 positions agree with TRBD1. The germline V gene encodes CDR1 SGHTS and CDR2 YDEGEE. The CDR3 contains 15 residues. Germline trimming cut 4 bases from V and 3 bases from J; bases unmatched to any gene: 8. This CDR3 is CASSPRRQGGYEQYV. For the CDR3, the DNA is TGTGCCAGCAGCCCTAGGAGACAGGGGGGCTACGAGCAGTACGTC.

This clone was picked up one time. The chain uses TRBV7-2 and TRBJ2-5, with TRBD1 matching over 8 bases. The CDR3 totals 13 residues. After removal of 4 bases from V and 2 bases from J, the junction contained 0 bases not matched to a gene. Germline V gene lookup returns CDR1 SGHTA and CDR2 FQGNSA. The CDR3 loop reads CASSWDRQETQYF. CDR3 DNA: TGTGCCAGCAGCTGGGACAGGCAAGAGACCCAGTACTTC.

V gene TRBV21-1 combines with J gene TRBJ1-5; the table's TRBD1 call for D was not verified on the DNA. TRBV21-1 is a known pseudogene. The CDR3 totals 17 residues. DNA of the CDR3: TGTGCCAGCAGCAAGGGTCCCAACAGGAGTAGCAATCAGCCCCAGCATTTT. This codes for CASSKGPNRSSNQPQHF.

The chain joins TRBV24-1 to TRBJ2-3, with 7 bases matching TRBD1. V shed 3 bases, J shed 3 bases, and the junction held 11 bases outside the gene matches. Germline values: CDR1 KGHDR, CDR2 SFDVKD. This CDR3 spans 17 amino acids. The CDR3 region has the DNA TGTGCCACCAGTGATCCCCCCGGCGCAGGGGGAACAGATACGCAGTATTTT. This translates into CATSDPPGAGGTDTQYF.